Listed below are T cell receptor beta chains from one sample, sequenced in a study of T cell responses to AZD1222 COVID-19 vaccine. Clones were read by immunoSEQ multiplex PCR, and TCRdb kept only the in-frame ones, dropping some. The top ten clones hold 0.49% of a sample with roughly 170,000 clones, 70% to 90% of them seen once. The starting material was peripheral blood, obtained on day 0 of AZD1222 vaccination. The receptor set was obtained from an adult in good health. The CDR3 runs from the conserved cysteine through the conserved F or W. The D gene is left open where the match is weak. Where a row states a size, it is once, few, many or the class of an expanded clone; other rows omit it.

v_gene	abundance	d_gene	j_gene	CDR3aa	CDR3nt
TRBV18	-	TRBD1	TRBJ2-7	CASSPTTGGISYEQYF	TGTGCCAGCTCACCAACGACAGGGGGGATCTCCTACGAGCAGTACTTC
TRBV7-3	-	TRBD1	TRBJ2-3	CASSAQGASTDTQYF	TGTGCCAGCAGCGCGCAGGGGGCGAGCACAGATACGCAGTATTTT
TRBV30	-	TRBD1	TRBJ1-3	CAWSVRLTGLTGNTIYF	TGTGCCTGGAGTGTACGACTGACAGGGTTAACTGGAAACACCATATATTTT
TRBV5-6	-	-	TRBJ2-7	CASSLGHEQYF	TGTGCCAGCAGCTTGGGACACGAGCAGTACTTC
TRBV29-1	few	TRBD1	TRBJ2-5	CSVTTGGGETQYF	TGCAGCGTTACAACAGGGGGCGGGGAGACCCAGTACTTC
TRBV7-9	-	-	TRBJ1-1	CASSEEGVGTEAFF	TGTGCCAGCAGTGAAGAGGGGGTGGGGACTGAAGCTTTCTTT
TRBV6-2/TRBV6-3	-	TRBD2	TRBJ2-7	CASSNGDYSYEQYF	TGTGCCAGCAGTAACGGGGACTACTCCTACGAGCAGTACTTC
TRBV7-2	-	-	TRBJ2-1	CASSRIGGSNEQFF	TGTGCCAGCAGCAGAATCGGCGGTAGCAATGAGCAGTTCTTC
TRBV19	-	-	TRBJ1-4	CASIQGDNEKLFF	TGTGCCAGTATCCAGGGAGATAATGAAAAACTGTTTTTT
TRBV6-6	once	-	TRBJ2-5	CASSRDIRGETQYF	TGTGCCAGCAGCCGGGACATTCGGGGGGAGACCCAGTACTTC
TRBV5-1	-	-	TRBJ1-1	CASSLGGARSTEAFF	TGCGCCAGCAGCTTGGGAGGGGCCCGAAGTACTGAAGCTTTCTTT
TRBV27	once	TRBD1	TRBJ1-1	CASRDRGSEAFF	TGTGCCAGCAGGGACAGGGGCTCTGAAGCTTTCTTT
TRBV19	-	TRBD1	TRBJ1-5	CASSISRQGRLQPQHF	TGTGCCAGTAGTATAAGCAGACAGGGTAGGTTGCAGCCCCAGCATTTT
TRBV5-1	-	-	TRBJ2-2	CASSYYREGTGELFF	TGCGCCAGCAGCTATTACAGGGAGGGCACCGGGGAGCTGTTTTTT
TRBV4-2	-	TRBD2	TRBJ2-1	CASSQDQSGGANEQFF	TGTGCCAGCAGCCAAGATCAGAGCGGGGGGGCCAATGAGCAGTTCTTC
TRBV28	-	TRBD1	TRBJ2-7	CASRRDRGYEQYF	TGTGCCAGCAGGAGGGACAGGGGCTACGAGCAGTACTTC
TRBV20-1	-	TRBD1	TRBJ1-1	CSASGDTGVPEAFF	TGCAGTGCTAGTGGGGACACAGGGGTCCCTGAAGCTTTCTTT
TRBV15	-	TRBD1	TRBJ1-4	CATSRPGGGQTNEKLFF	TGTGCCACCAGCAGACCCGGGGGGGGACAGACTAATGAAAAACTGTTTTTT
TRBV28	-	TRBD1	TRBJ1-2	CASSSGQGRGYTF	TGTGCCAGCAGTTCAGGACAGGGCAGAGGCTACACCTTC
TRBV11-2	-	-	TRBJ1-5	CASSLDRSGQPQHF	TGTGCCAGCAGCTTAGATAGATCAGGCCAGCCCCAGCATTTT
TRBV10-2	-	-	TRBJ1-1	CASSEQGGTEAFF	TGCGCCAGCAGTGAACAGGGAGGGACTGAAGCTTTCTTT
TRBV9	few	TRBD2	TRBJ2-7	CASSLGSGLGAYEQYF	TGTGCCAGCAGCTTAGGCTCGGGACTAGGGGCCTACGAGCAGTACTTC
TRBV19	-	-	TRBJ2-3	CASSIGTRGRPDTQYF	TGTGCCAGTAGTATAGGCACTAGGGGACGACCAGATACGCAGTATTTT
TRBV5-4	-	TRBD1	TRBJ1-1	CASSTQGALRTEAFF	TGTGCCAGCAGCACGCAGGGGGCGCTTCGGACTGAAGCTTTCTTT
TRBV5-1	-	TRBD2	TRBJ2-2	CASSPRVLAGLNTGELFF	TGCGCCAGCAGCCCCCGAGTGCTAGCGGGGTTGAACACCGGGGAGCTGTTTTTT
TRBV11-2	-	-	TRBJ1-5	CASSPEINQPQHF	TGTGCCAGCAGCCCCGAAATCAATCAGCCCCAGCATTTT
TRBV19	-	-	TRBJ1-6	CASSEQSANSPLHF	TGTGCCAGTAGTGAACAGTCCGCTAATTCACCCCTCCACTTT
TRBV5-1	-	-	TRBJ2-7	CASSLQGLSSYEQYF	TGCGCCAGCAGCTTGCAGGGGCTAAGCTCCTACGAGCAGTACTTC